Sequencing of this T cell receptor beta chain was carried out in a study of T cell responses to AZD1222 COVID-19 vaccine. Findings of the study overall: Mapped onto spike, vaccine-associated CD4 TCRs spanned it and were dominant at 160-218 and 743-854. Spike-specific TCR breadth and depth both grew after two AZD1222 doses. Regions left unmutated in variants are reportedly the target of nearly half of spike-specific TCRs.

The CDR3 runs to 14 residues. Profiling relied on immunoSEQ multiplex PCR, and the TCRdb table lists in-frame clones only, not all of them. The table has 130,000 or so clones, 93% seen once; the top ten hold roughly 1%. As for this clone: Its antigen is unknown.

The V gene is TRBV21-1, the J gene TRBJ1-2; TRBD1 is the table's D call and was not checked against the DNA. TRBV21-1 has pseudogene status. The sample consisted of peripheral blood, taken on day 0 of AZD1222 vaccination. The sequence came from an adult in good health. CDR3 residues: CASSALGTGGGYTF. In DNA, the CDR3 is TGTGCCAGCAGCGCTCTCGGGACAGGCGGAGGCTACACCTTC.